These 25 T cell receptor beta chains were sequenced from one sample in a study of control samples from healthy donors and cancer patients. TCRdb keeps only in-frame clones here, not all; method: immunoSEQ multiplex PCR. The table includes some 130,000 clones, about 95% detected once. The specimen sequenced was blood. The receptors stem from a young man in good health.

The rearrangement joins TRBV12-3 or TRBV12-4 to TRBJ2-3; D is possibly TRBD1 (5 bases). CDR3 length: 12 amino acids. V gave up 5 bases and J gave up 5 bases, with 8 bases separating them. As DNA, the CDR3 is TGTGCCAGCAGTACCAGGGAAGATACGCAGTATTTT. This sequence encodes CASSTREDTQYF.

The gene calls are TRBV7-9 and TRBJ2-7, with TRBD2 identical over 11 bases. Germline loops: CDR1 SEHNR, CDR2 FQNEAQ (reference sequence). The CDR3 loop spans 13 amino acids. The trim removed 8 bases at V and 5 bases at J, leaving 5 bases unmatched. The CDR3 bases are TGTGCCAGCCGCCTAGCGGGGGGCCACGAGCAGTACTTC. It translates to CASRLAGGHEQYF.

The chain carries TRBV19 and TRBJ1-1; D remains unclear. The CDR3 loop spans 15 amino acids. CDR1 LNHDA and CDR2 SQIVND come from the germline V gene (reference sequence). V dropped 6 bases and J dropped 1 base, with 15 bases sitting between them. The CDR3 DNA is TGTGCCAGTAGGACTAGCCAGAGATCGAACACTGAAGCTTTCTTT. This translates into CASRTSQRSNTEAFF.

The gene calls are TRBV10-3 and TRBJ1-5, with D possibly matching TRBD1 (5 bases). V dropped 6 bases and J dropped 3 bases, with 9 bases sitting between them. CDR1 is ENHRY, CDR2 SYGVKD, per germline. The CDR3 has 13 residues. The CDR3 region is CAISQGNNQPQHF. The CDR3, as DNA: TGTGCCATCAGCCAGGGTAACAATCAGCCCCAGCATTTT.

In this sample, this clone turned up a few times. The chain couples TRBV7-2 to TRBJ1-1; 7 nucleotides line up with TRBD1. The CDR3 sequence is 15 residues long. V was clipped by 5 bases and J by 4 bases; unmatched bases: 10. Germline CDR1 SGHTA, CDR2 FQGNSA. The CDR3 region is CASSDRQGGFTEAFF. DNA for the CDR3: TGTGCCAGCAGCGATAGACAGGGCGGGTTCACTGAAGCTTTCTTT.

The chain joins TRBV6-5 to TRBJ1-5; the D is unclear. The V and J ends lost 4 bases and 1 base respectively, with 8 bases between them. Germline V CDR1 and CDR2: MNHEY, SVGAGI. The CDR3 loop spans 14 amino acids. This CDR3 is CASSFLGSNQPQHF. The CDR3 nucleotides read TGTGCCAGCAGTTTCTTGGGGAGCAATCAGCCCCAGCATTTT.

This rearrangement joins TRBV6-5 to TRBJ1-2, with TRBD1 identical over 7 bases. This CDR3 region has 14 residues. V shed 7 bases and J 4 bases; nucleotides not matched to a gene: 9. Germline V gives CDR1 MNHEY, CDR2 SVGAGI. The CDR3 spells CASTGTVSFYGYTF. In DNA form, the CDR3 reads TGTGCCAGCACGGGGACAGTTTCTTTCTATGGCTACACCTTC.

V and J are TRBV24-1 and TRBJ2-5; D is possibly TRBD1 (6 bases). Germline CDR1 reads KGHDR; CDR2 reads SFDVKD. This CDR3 is built from 15 residues. Trimming cost V 5 bases and J 1 base, with 13 bases left between them. The CDR3 nucleotides read TGTGCCACCAGTGTCCAGACAGGACCCCAAGAGACCCAGTACTTC. The encoded protein is CATSVQTGPQETQYF.

This clone was seen once. V and J are TRBV2 and TRBJ2-5; D call uncertain. Germline CDR1 reads SNHLY; CDR2 reads FYNNEI. The CDR3 contains 16 residues. Trimming took off 1 base at V and 2 bases at J, with 14 bases between the two ends. The CDR3 loop reads CASSEVGSRRQETQYF. The CDR3 DNA reads TGTGCCAGCAGTGAAGTCGGGTCCCGCCGACAAGAGACCCAGTACTTC.

This chain uses TRBV30 with TRBJ1-4; the D gene is possibly TRBD1 (5 bases). The germline gives CDR1 GTSNPN, CDR2 SVGIG (reference sequence). CDR3 length equals 16 residues. V lost 2 bases and J lost 1, with 14 bases in between. The CDR3 is CAWSPTGLGTNEKLFF. DNA for the CDR3: TGTGCCTGGAGTCCAACAGGTTTGGGAACTAATGAAAAACTGTTTTTT. The full variable domain, its missing parts supplied by reference TRBV30 and TRBJ1-4, is SQTIHQWPATLVQPVGSPLSLECTVEGTSNPNLYWYRQAAGRGLQLLFYSVGIGQISSEVPQNLSASRPQDRQFILSSKKLLLSDSGFYLCAWSPTGLGTNEKLFFGSGTQLSVL.

This sequence joins TRBV30 and TRBJ1-4, with D unresolved. Germline assignment: CDR1 GTSNPN and CDR2 SVGIG (reference sequence). V was cut by 2 bases and J by 4 bases, with 11 bases left in between. This CDR3 region has 14 residues. The chain's CDR3 is CAWSRPQINEKLFF. The DNA of the CDR3 is TGTGCCTGGAGTCGGCCTCAGATTAATGAAAAACTGTTTTTT.

The chain links TRBV5-1 to TRBJ1-2; D perhaps matches TRBD1 (5 bases). The germline gives CDR1 SGHRS, CDR2 YFSETQ. CDR3 size: 14 residues. Deletions cut 3 bases from V and 4 bases from J, with 13 bases between. The CDR3 bases are TGCGCCAGCAGCTCGGGACCCGGCGGCTATGGCTACACCTTC. It is translated as CASSSGPGGYGYTF.

CDR3 sequence: CASSREGAGSYGYTF. In nucleotides, the CDR3 is TGTGCCAGCAGCCGAGAGGGAGCGGGGTCCTATGGCTACACCTTC. The chain has TRBV4-2 and TRBJ1-2; no reliable D call. CDR1 is LGHNA, CDR2 YNFKEQ, per germline. The ends were cut back, 4 bases at V and 4 bases at J, with 16 bases in the middle. CDR3 length equals 15 residues.

This chain joins TRBV7-9 and TRBJ2-2, with unresolved D. V gave up 2 bases and J gave up 6 bases, with 10 bases separating them. The CDR3 is made up of 14 amino acids. The germline CDR1 and CDR2 sequences are SEHNR and FQNEAQ (reference sequence). The CDR3 region is CASSLLGISGELFF. CDR3 sequence (DNA): TGTGCCAGCAGCTTACTAGGAATCTCCGGGGAGCTGTTTTTT.

This clone was seen only once. The rearrangement joins TRBV4-3 to TRBJ1-3, with 9 bases lining up with TRBD1. After removal of 0 bases from V and 4 bases from J, the junction contained 7 bases not matched to a gene. CDR1 is LGHNA and CDR2 is YSLEER in the germline V gene. The CDR3 has 17 residues. Written as DNA, the CDR3 is TGCGCCAGCAGCCAAGATCGGGACAGGGCCGGCGGAAACACCATATATTTT. Translation: CASSQDRDRAGGNTIYF.

This clone was seen just once. The J gene is TRBJ1-3, the V gene TRBV19; D perhaps matches TRBD1 (5 bases). V lost 5 bases and J 2 bases, leaving 10 bases between the germline ends. The CDR3 loop spans 14 amino acids. Germline V gene sequence: CDR1 LNHDA, CDR2 SQIVND (reference sequence). The CDR3 DNA reads TGTGCCAGTAGTCCGGACACTCCTGGAAACACCATATATTTT. It yields the protein CASSPDTPGNTIYF.

Turning to this clone: The junction departs from germline at one end; a sequencing error may be responsible. This chain uses TRBV7-8 with TRBJ1-2; D gene ambiguous. The CDR3 loop spans 13 amino acids. CDR1 and CDR2 from the germline V gene are SGHVS and FQNEAQ. The CDR3 reads CASSSRANYGYTF. The CDR3 DNA sequence: TGTGCCAGCAGCTCCCGGGCTAATTATGGCTACACCTTC. Full variable domain (missing parts from reference TRBV7-8 and TRBJ1-2): GAGVSQSPRYKVAKRGQDVALRCDPISGHVSLFWYQQALGQGPEFLTYFQNEAQLDKSGLPSDRFFAERPEGSVSTLKIQRTQQEDSAVYLCASSSRANYGYTFGSGTRLTVV.

The chain links TRBV27 to TRBJ2-5; D ambiguous. This CDR3 has 14 amino acids. Germline CDR1 is MNHEY and CDR2 is SMNVEV (reference sequence). V dropped 6 bases and J dropped 1 base, with 12 bases sitting between them. The CDR3 coding sequence is TGTGCCAGCAGAAGTGGAGCTTCCCAAGAGACCCAGTACTTC. As protein: CASRSGASQETQYF.

V is TRBV6-2 or TRBV6-3 and J is TRBJ2-3; 10 nucleotides agree with TRBD1. Germline assignment: CDR1 MNHEY and CDR2 SVGEGT. This CDR3 spans 14 amino acids. V gave up 4 bases and J gave up 4 bases; unmatched junction bases: 2. Here the CDR3 DNA reads TGTGCCAGCAGTTTGGGACAGGGGCCAGATACGCAGTATTTT. This sequence encodes CASSLGQGPDTQYF.

This clone was observed a few times. The V call is TRBV30, the J call TRBJ2-1; maybe TRBD1 (5 bases). V was pared by 4 bases and J by 0 bases, with 16 bases between. Germline V gene lookup returns CDR1 GTSNPN and CDR2 SVGIG (reference sequence). The CDR3 runs to 16 residues. CDR3 DNA: TGTGCCTGGAATAAGGGGCCAAAAAGCTCCTACAATGAGCAGTTCTTC. Residues: CAWNKGPKSSYNEQFF. Looking up the rest from reference TRBV30 and TRBJ2-1 gives the full variable domain: SQTIHQWPATLVQPVGSPLSLECTVEGTSNPNLYWYRQAAGRGLQLLFYSVGIGQISSEVPQNLSASRPQDRQFILSSKKLLLSDSGFYLCAWNKGPKSSYNEQFFGPGTRLTVL.

V gene TRBV30 combines with J gene TRBJ1-2; D ambiguous. V gave up 1 base and J gave up 5 bases, with 20 bases separating them. Per germline, CDR1 GTSNPN and CDR2 SVGIG (reference sequence). This CDR3 contains 16 residues. The CDR3 protein is CAWSEKGTPAGYGYTF. CDR3 bases: TGTGCCTGGAGTGAAAAAGGCACCCCAGCCGGGTATGGCTACACCTTC.

This clone was picked up one time. The chain links TRBV12-5 to TRBJ1-1, with a tentative D call TRBD1 (6 bases). With 3 bases removed from V and 7 bases from J, the gap between germline ends came to 12 bases. The CDR3 is 13 residues long. In germline, CDR1 is LGHNT, CDR2 FRNRAP. The CDR3 is CASGLGGGGEAFF. The CDR3 bases are TGTGCTAGTGGTTTAGGGGGGGGAGGTGAAGCTTTCTTT.

The rearrangement uses TRBV13 and TRBJ1-6; 7 positions match TRBD1. Germline CDR1 reads PRHDT; CDR2 reads FYEKMQ (reference sequence). The CDR3 loop spans 15 amino acids. The V and J ends lost 5 bases and 8 bases, in that order; junction bases with no gene match: 9. CDR3: CASSQQGQVDSPLHF. The DNA of the CDR3 is TGTGCCAGCAGCCAACAAGGACAGGTCGATTCACCCCTCCACTTT.

The V call is TRBV5-6, the J call TRBJ1-2, with TRBD1 identical over 8 bases. Germline CDR1 reads SGHDT; CDR2 reads YYEEEE. V lost 4 bases, J lost 3 bases, and 11 bases stayed unmatched. The CDR3 is 16 residues long. CDR3 coding DNA: TGTGCCAGCAGCGGCCAGGGGACAGGCGAATACTATGGCTACACCTTC. It translates to CASSGQGTGEYYGYTF.

The chain has TRBV13 and TRBJ1-1; the match to TRBD1 covers 9 bases. The CDR3 extends over 18 amino acids. Germline lookup yields CDR1 PRHDT and CDR2 FYEKMQ (reference sequence). Trimming at V came to 3 bases and at J to 0 bases, leaving 11 bases not matched to a gene. The CDR3 DNA sequence: TGTGCCAGCAGCTTTAGGGACAGGGTAAGAGCCATGAACACTGAAGCTTTCTTT. Translation gives CASSFRDRVRAMNTEAFF.